The 10 T cell receptor beta chains reported below all come from one sample, sequenced in a study of shared clonotypes between healthy human individuals. CD45RO-negative, CCR7-selected cells formed the naive CD8 fraction, which excluded terminally differentiated effector memory CD45RA+ cells. Libraries were prepared by immunoSEQ multiplex PCR; TCRdb keeps only in-frame clonotypes and omits some of them. The sample has millions of clones; approximately 94% are singletons. The sequencing input was naive CD8+ T cells from PBMCs. These receptors were taken from a man aged 18-30 years in good health. Some clones in this sample may be carry-over from other donors' samples.

CDR3 loop: CASSFRPESNQPQHF. DNA of the CDR3: TGTGCCAGCAGCTTTAGACCAGAGAGCAATCAGCCCCAGCATTTT. The V and J genes are TRBV5-4 and TRBJ1-5; unclear D gene. CDR1 is SGHNT, CDR2 YYREEE, per germline (reference sequence). The CDR3 runs to 15 residues. V dropped 2 bases and J dropped 1 base, with 10 bases sitting between them.

The V gene is TRBV9, the J gene TRBJ2-2; the D gene could be TRBD1 or TRBD2 (5 bases each). This CDR3 has 17 residues. Germline V gene sequence: CDR1 SGDLS, CDR2 YYNGEE. The ends were cut back, 3 bases at V and 2 bases at J, with 17 bases in the middle. CDR3 loop: CASSAPRGAVNTGELFF. In DNA, the CDR3 is TGTGCCAGCAGCGCCCCAAGGGGAGCGGTAAACACCGGGGAGCTGTTTTTT.

This clone was seen only once. The J gene is TRBJ2-7, the V gene TRBV6-6, with D uncertain. This CDR3 region has 14 residues. With 8 bases removed from V and 3 bases from J, the gap between germline ends came to 17 bases. The germline V gene has CDR1 MNHNY and CDR2 SVGAGI (reference sequence). Written as DNA, the CDR3 is TGTGCCAGCGCCTCGACGGAGATTAGCTACGAGCAGTACTTC. Protein sequence: CASASTEISYEQYF.

The table lists this clone with a count of one. The rearrangement links TRBV29-1 to TRBJ2-1; 8 bases are a match to TRBD1. The V gene's germline CDR1 is SQVTM and CDR2 ANQGSEA. J was trimmed by 7 bases and V by 8 bases; bases with no gene match: 13. CDR3 length: 14 amino acids. The CDR3 spells CSYYPGTGINEQFF. The CDR3 DNA is TGCAGCTACTACCCCGGGACAGGAATAAATGAGCAGTTCTTC.

CDR3 sequence reads: CASSQRFVDPSTDTQYF. DNA of the CDR3: TGTGCCAGCAGCCAGAGATTCGTGGATCCTAGCACAGATACGCAGTATTTT. The chain links TRBV4-2 to TRBJ2-3; D is unresolved. CDR1 LGHNA and CDR2 YNFKEQ come from the germline V gene. V dropped 3 bases and J dropped 0 bases, with 16 bases sitting between them. The CDR3 consists of 17 residues.

The genes are TRBV27 and TRBJ2-1, with 10 bases matching TRBD2. This CDR3 contains 16 residues. Germline lookup yields CDR1 MNHEY and CDR2 SMNVEV (reference sequence). V lost 5 bases and J lost 7; bases outside the gene matches: 11. This CDR3 reads CASSPIWLAGVNEQFF. The CDR3 coding sequence is TGTGCCAGCAGTCCCATATGGCTAGCGGGAGTAAATGAGCAGTTCTTC.

The chain uses TRBV4-3 and TRBJ2-5; 7 nucleotides match TRBD2. Unmatched junction bases numbered 10, after V lost 2 bases and J lost 1 base. The CDR3 extends over 17 amino acids. Per germline, CDR1 LGHNA and CDR2 YSLEER. In DNA, the CDR3 is TGCGCCAGCAGCCAACCCAAGAAGGGACTAATCCAAGAGACCCAGTACTTC. Encoded protein: CASSQPKKGLIQETQYF.

The chain combines TRBV11-2 with TRBJ2-7; 9 bases map to TRBD1. The CDR3 contains 14 residues. Germline values: CDR1 SGHAT, CDR2 FQNNGV. The trim removed 5 bases at V and 9 bases at J, leaving 11 bases unmatched. In DNA form, the CDR3 reads TGTGCCAGCAGCGCCCCCGGGACAGGGAGGAGGCAGTACTTC. It codes for CASSAPGTGRRQYF.

The CDR3 region is CAWKHRGTGNNSPLHF. CDR3 in DNA: TGTGCCTGGAAACACCGAGGGACAGGGAATAATTCACCCCTCCACTTT. The chain carries TRBV30 and TRBJ1-6; TRBD1 agrees at 9 bases. The germline CDR1 and CDR2 sequences are GTSNPN and SVGIG (reference sequence). V was clipped by 4 bases and J by 5 bases; unmatched bases: 9. The CDR3 length is 16 residues. Together with reference TRBV30 and TRBJ1-6, the CDR3 gives the full variable domain: SQTIHQWPATLVQPVGSPLSLECTVEGTSNPNLYWYRQAAGRGLQLLFYSVGIGQISSEVPQNLSASRPQDRQFILSSKKLLLSDSGFYLCAWKHRGTGNNSPLHFGNGTRLTVT.

This clone has a single count. The chain carries TRBV28 and TRBJ1-1; 7 bases match TRBD1. From germline, CDR1 is MDHEN and CDR2 SYDVKM. The V and J ends lost 6 bases and 0 bases, in that order; junction bases with no gene match: 7. The length of the CDR3 is 15 residues. For the CDR3, the DNA is TGTGCCAGCAGGACCGGGACAGCACTGAACACTGAAGCTTTCTTT. The encoded protein is CASRTGTALNTEAFF. Variable domain in full (rest from reference TRBV28 and TRBJ1-1): DVKVTQSSRYLVKRTGEKVFLECVQDMDHENMFWYRQDPGLGLRLIYFSYDVKMKEKGDIPEGYSVSREKKERFSLILESASTNQTSMYLCASRTGTALNTEAFFGQGTRLTVV.